This TCR beta chain was documented in a study of control samples from healthy donors and cancer patients. The CDR3 contains 15 residues. Germline V gene lookup returns CDR1 WNHNN and CDR2 SYGVQD (reference sequence). Trimming took 0 bases from V and 2 from J, leaving 9 bases between them. TCRdb's copy holds only in-frame clones and misses some; the assay was immunoSEQ multiplex PCR. The sample has about 120,000 clones, 85% to 90% seen once. The rearrangement uses TRBV10-1 and TRBJ2-3; no firm D call. This clonotype was sampled from a woman aged 45-65 years with colorectal cancer. Sequencing was performed on PBMCs. The CDR3 is CASSESTSNTDTQYF. The DNA of the CDR3 is TGCGCCAGCAGTGAGTCGACCTCGAACACAGATACGCAGTATTTT.